This TCR beta chain was captured in a study of blood T cells in healthy people across ages. Study information: Per two T cells, about one barcoded beta molecule was captured through template switching. Study-level findings and limits: The diversity estimates, figures obtained from one million T cells, were considered underestimates. PBMC samples, being unsorted, prevented any conclusive comparison of naive and antigen-experienced cells.

CDR3 size: 14 residues. A second 7 to 11 cycle PCR used barcoded and J-beta primers. TCRdb re-called the 5' RACE reads through MiXCR, storing one row per CDR3 protein. The sample has 650,000 to 1,000,000 distinct CDR3 sequences, around 34% seen once. This clonotype was recorded only once. The antigen is not known. The sample was blood. V gene TRBV21-1 combines with J gene TRBJ1-1; TRBD1 was called by the table and not checked on the DNA. TRBV21-1 is listed as a pseudogene. This clonotype was sampled from a man younger than 30 in good health. This CDR3 reads CASSHGDTNTEAFF. In DNA, the CDR3 is TGTGCCAGCAGCCACGGGGACACAAACACTGAAGCTTTCTTT.